This T cell receptor beta chain was recorded in a study of blood T cell repertoires in COVID-19. On the study more broadly: Italy, Spain and the United States were the sources of the convalescent and acute COVID-19 samples.

Germline CDR1 is LGHDT and CDR2 is YNNKEL (reference sequence). V gave up 0 bases and J gave up 2 bases, with 10 bases separating them. This CDR3 spans 16 amino acids. Using immunoSEQ multiplex PCR, the repertoire was profiled, and TCRdb retains in-frame clones only, with some absent. The sample yields about 120,000 clones, approximately 90% seen once. The chain couples TRBV3-1 (or the pseudogene TRBV3-2) to TRBJ2-2, with D perhaps matching TRBD1 (5 bases). This clonotype was sampled from a human donor with active COVID-19. The donor label of this sample is uncertain. The source material was peripheral blood. The CDR3 region is CASSQDSGFNTGELFF. In DNA form, the CDR3 reads TGTGCCAGCAGCCAAGATTCAGGGTTTAACACCGGGGAGCTGTTTTTT.